Each of the 32 T cell receptor beta chains below was sequenced from the same sample in a study of shared clonotypes between healthy human individuals (dated by TCRdb to 2018 to 2020). Libraries were constructed by the immunoSEQ multiplex PCR assay. This immuneACCESS table, as held by TCRdb, lists in-frame sequences with V and J called but not all clones. Of the missing ones, under half trace to an unresolved V gene in checked studies; the others have no known cause. For this sample there are hundreds of thousands of clones; more than 70% appear just once. Of the sample, 12% falls within the top ten clones. The sample comprised PBMCs. These receptors all come from a middle-aged woman in good health. Some clones in this sample may be carry-over from other donors' samples.

This clone has only one observation. The chain links TRBV2 to TRBJ1-1; D uncertain. V was trimmed by 7 bases and J by 0 bases, leaving 12 bases between them. In germline, CDR1 is SNHLY, CDR2 FYNNEI. The CDR3 runs to 14 residues. The CDR3 coding sequence is TGTGCCAGCACTAGTGAAGGAATGAACACTGAAGCTTTCTTT. Translating it yields CASTSEGMNTEAFF.

J is TRBJ1-2 and V is TRBV7-2, with 8 bases that match TRBD1. Germline V CDR1 and CDR2: SGHTA, FQGNSA. J lost 0 bases, V lost 0 bases, and 12 bases had no gene match. CDR3 length: 19 residues. CDR3 protein: CASSLAQPQGARANYGYTF. The CDR3 DNA sequence: TGTGCCAGCAGCTTAGCACAGCCGCAGGGGGCTCGGGCTAACTATGGCTACACCTTC.

The V and J genes are TRBV15 and TRBJ1-1; D might be TRBD1 (5 bases). The CDR3 runs 15 residues. Germline CDR1 and CDR2: LNHNV and YYDKDF (reference sequence). Trimming took 0 bases from V and 4 from J, leaving 12 bases between them. For the CDR3, the DNA is TGTGCCACCAGCAGAGACGGGGGGGAGGGCACTGAAGCTTTCTTT. It codes for CATSRDGGEGTEAFF. The whole variable domain, filled in from reference TRBV15 and TRBJ1-1, reads DAMVIQNPRYQVTQFGKPVTLSCSQTLNHNVMYWYQQKSSQAPKLLFHYYDKDFNNEADTPDNFQSRRPNTSFCFLDIRSPGLGDTAMYLCATSRDGGEGTEAFFGQGTRLTVV.

The rearrangement uses TRBV28 and TRBJ2-3, with D perhaps matching TRBD2 (5 bases). The ends were cut back, 4 bases at V and 3 bases at J, with 14 bases in the middle. The CDR3 has 15 residues. In germline, CDR1 is MDHEN, CDR2 SYDVKM. The CDR3 DNA reads as TGTGCCAGCAGTTCCCCCGGGATAAGGACAGATACGCAGTATTTT. This encodes CASSSPGIRTDTQYF. The entire variable domain, with the rest obtained from reference TRBV28 and TRBJ2-3, is as follows: DVKVTQSSRYLVKRTGEKVFLECVQDMDHENMFWYRQDPGLGLRLIYFSYDVKMKEKGDIPEGYSVSREKKERFSLILESASTNQTSMYLCASSSPGIRTDTQYFGPGTRLTVL.

This clone was seen only a few times. The genes are TRBV15 and TRBJ1-2; tentative D call: TRBD1 (5 bases). Trimming removed 1 base from V and 7 bases from J, with 7 bases in between. CDR1 and CDR2 from the germline V gene are LNHNV and YYDKDF (reference sequence). The CDR3 is 12 amino acids. CDR3 protein: CATSRGGRGYTF. The CDR3 nucleotides are TGTGCCACCAGCAGAGGGGGACGTGGCTACACCTTC. The entire variable domain, with the rest obtained from reference TRBV15 and TRBJ1-2, is as follows: DAMVIQNPRYQVTQFGKPVTLSCSQTLNHNVMYWYQQKSSQAPKLLFHYYDKDFNNEADTPDNFQSRRPNTSFCFLDIRSPGLGDTAMYLCATSRGGRGYTFGSGTRLTVV.

The J gene is TRBJ1-2, the V gene TRBV29-1, with TRBD1 as a possible D gene (5 bases). The CDR3 sequence is 12 residues long. CDR1 is SQVTM and CDR2 is ANQGSEA in the germline V gene. The germline V and J ends were trimmed by 4 bases and 7 bases, with 13 bases remaining between them. The CDR3, as DNA: TGCAGCGTTGCGCGGGGGGTTAGTGGCTACACCTTC. It specifies CSVARGVSGYTF.

The rearrangement links TRBV11-1 to TRBJ2-1, with D perhaps matching TRBD2 (5 bases). The germline V gene encodes CDR1 SGHAT and CDR2 FQDESV (reference sequence). This CDR3 has 13 residues. V was clipped by 2 bases and J by 5 bases, with 7 bases between them. The CDR3 DNA reads TGTGCCAGCAGCTTAAGGCGGGACAATGAGCAGTTCTTC. It encodes CASSLRRDNEQFF.

The J gene is TRBJ1-2, the V gene TRBV19, with 7 nucleotides matching TRBD1. The CDR3 covers 14 residues. J lost 6 bases, V lost 2 bases, and 6 bases had no gene match. Germline CDR1 and CDR2: LNHDA and SQIVND (reference sequence). The DNA for the CDR3 is TGTGCCAGTAGTATATCCCCAGGGGGGGATGGCTACACCTTC. Amino acid sequence: CASSISPGGDGYTF.

The chain couples TRBV9 to TRBJ2-3, with D perhaps given as TRBD1 or TRBD2 (6 bases each). CDR1 is SGDLS, CDR2 YYNGEE, per germline. The CDR3 has 14 residues. With 3 bases removed from V and 3 bases from J, the gap between germline ends came to 11 bases. This CDR3 reads CASSAQGTTDTQYF. The DNA for the CDR3 is TGTGCCAGCAGCGCGCAGGGGACTACAGATACGCAGTATTTT.

J is TRBJ2-7 and V is TRBV27; D ambiguous. Germline V CDR1 and CDR2: MNHEY, SMNVEV (reference sequence). This CDR3 contains 14 residues. V was trimmed by 3 bases and J by 0 bases, leaving 9 bases between them. CDR3 nucleotide sequence: TGTGCCAGCAGTTTGGACCGCGTCTCCTACGAGCAGTACTTC. It codes for CASSLDRVSYEQYF.

Many counts were recorded for this clone. The chain carries TRBV5-1 and TRBJ2-5, with TRBD2 matching 8 bases. Germline assignment: CDR1 SGHRS and CDR2 YFSETQ. V lost 3 bases to trimming and J lost 1 base; unmatched junction nucleotides: 2. This CDR3 is 14 amino acids long. The CDR3 nucleotides read TGCGCCAGCAGCTGGAGCGGGAGCCAAGAGACCCAGTACTTC. Its translation is CASSWSGSQETQYF.

The CDR3 coding sequence is TGTGCCACCAGCAGAGCGTATAGCAATCAGCCCCAGCATTTT. This gives the protein CATSRAYSNQPQHF. The genes are TRBV15 and TRBJ1-5; the D is unclear. Germline CDR1 is LNHNV and CDR2 is YYDKDF (reference sequence). With 1 base removed from V and 0 bases from J, the gap between germline ends came to 4 bases. CDR3 length: 14 residues.

The chain joins TRBV27 to TRBJ1-5; TRBD1 might be the D (5 bases). V was shortened by 6 bases and J by 1 base, with 16 bases between the two germline ends. This CDR3 has 16 residues. Germline CDR1 and CDR2: MNHEY and SMNVEV (reference sequence). CDR3 nucleotides: TGTGCCAGCAGCTCTTACGGGACTGCGAGCAATCAGCCCCAGCATTTT. It encodes CASSSYGTASNQPQHF.

J is TRBJ2-7 and V is TRBV15; no clear D. The CDR3 contains 14 residues. Trimming took 1 base from V and 0 from J, leaving 7 bases between them. Per germline, CDR1 LNHNV and CDR2 YYDKDF (reference sequence). The CDR3 DNA reads as TGTGCCACCAGCAGAGTTGGGTACTCCTACGAGCAGTACTTC. Translating gives CATSRVGYSYEQYF. Using reference TRBV15 and TRBJ2-7 for the parts outside the CDR3, the full variable domain is DAMVIQNPRYQVTQFGKPVTLSCSQTLNHNVMYWYQQKSSQAPKLLFHYYDKDFNNEADTPDNFQSRRPNTSFCFLDIRSPGLGDTAMYLCATSRVGYSYEQYFGPGTRLTVT.

With respect to this clone: A far larger clone is one base from this, pointing to a likely read error. J is TRBJ2-3 and V is TRBV10-3; tentative D call: TRBD2 (7 bases). The V gene lost 5 bases and the J gene lost 0 bases, with 12 bases spanning the gap. CDR3 length equals 15 residues. Germline values: CDR1 ENHRY, CDR2 SYGVKD. The CDR3: CAISTKGGSTDTQYF. The CDR3 nucleotides read TGTGCCATCAGTACAAAGGGGGGGAGCACAGATACGCAGTATTTT.

This clone was seen at least ten times. CDR3 loop: CASSLRPGQGPYEQYF. DNA for the CDR3: TGTGCCAGCAGCTTAAGGCCGGGACAGGGACCCTACGAGCAGTACTTC. The chain carries TRBV11-2 and TRBJ2-7; 9 bases line up with TRBD1. The CDR3 is 16 residues long. Losses at the gene ends were 2 bases for V and 2 bases for J; bases not matched to a gene: 7. Germline V CDR1 and CDR2: SGHAT, FQNNGV.

The chain joins TRBV2 to TRBJ2-1; D tentatively reads TRBD1 or TRBD2 (5 bases each). Germline CDR1 and CDR2: SNHLY and FYNNEI. With 5 bases removed from V and 2 bases from J, the gap between germline ends came to 16 bases. The CDR3 has 16 amino acids. DNA of the CDR3: TGTGCCAGCAGTAATTTCGGGACCAGCACCTACAATGAGCAGTTCTTC. Residues: CASSNFGTSTYNEQFF.

The rearrangement links TRBV19 to TRBJ2-2; tentative D call: TRBD2 (7 bases). Germline V CDR1 and CDR2: LNHDA, SQIVND (reference sequence). The CDR3 runs 16 residues. V lost 5 bases, J lost 5 bases, and 18 bases lay in between. The chain's CDR3 is CASSLRGAGGTGELFF. CDR3 DNA: TGTGCCAGTAGTCTCCGGGGGGCAGGTGGGACCGGGGAGCTGTTTTTT.

The DNA for the CDR3 is TGTGCCTGGAATACAGGGAGTAATCAGCCCCAGCATTTT. Its translation: CAWNTGSNQPQHF. The genes are TRBV30 and TRBJ1-5; D perhaps matches TRBD1 (6 bases). The CDR3 contains 13 residues. V lost 4 bases to trimming and J lost 4 bases, with 11 bases between them. Per germline, CDR1 GTSNPN and CDR2 SVGIG (reference sequence).

This clone was found many times. This chain links TRBV10-3 with TRBJ2-7; 10 positions match TRBD2. Trimming cost V 2 bases and J 1 base; bases outside gene matches: 8. The CDR3 spans 17 residues. CDR1 and CDR2 (germline): ENHRY, SYGVKD. CDR3 DNA: TGTGCCATCAGTGAGCCAGCTAGCGGGAGAGCTTCCTACGAGCAGTACTTC. This gives the protein CAISEPASGRASYEQYF.

This clone was counted a single time. This chain joins TRBV2 and TRBJ2-3; TRBD2 matches 7 bases. CDR3 length: 13 residues. Trimming cost V 4 bases and J 4 bases; bases outside gene matches: 2. The germline V gene encodes CDR1 SNHLY and CDR2 FYNNEI. The CDR3 here is CASSVAGADTQYF. The CDR3 bases are TGTGCCAGCAGTGTCGCGGGGGCAGATACGCAGTATTTT.

Concerning this clone: The identical CDR3 is also encoded by other nucleotide sequences in the sample. The chain couples TRBV28 to TRBJ1-2, with no clear D. V was cut by 3 bases and J by 7 bases, with 6 bases left in between. Germline assignment: CDR1 MDHEN and CDR2 SYDVKM. The CDR3 covers 11 residues. The CDR3 region is CASSFGVGYTF. CDR3 bases: TGTGCCAGCAGTTTCGGGGTTGGCTACACCTTC.

The chain recombines TRBV6-1 with TRBJ1-1; D perhaps matches TRBD1 (5 bases). This CDR3 is built from 14 residues. Per the germline V gene, CDR1 is MNHNS and CDR2 is SASEGT. Deletions cut 7 bases from V and 0 bases from J, with 12 bases between. This CDR3 reads CASKAGPMNTEAFF. The CDR3 region has the DNA TGTGCCAGCAAAGCGGGGCCGATGAACACTGAAGCTTTCTTT.

This clone came up a few times. The chain couples TRBV30 to TRBJ1-4; D not resolved. Germline V gene lookup returns CDR1 GTSNPN and CDR2 SVGIG (reference sequence). This CDR3 spans 13 amino acids. The V and J ends lost 2 bases and 2 bases respectively, with 6 bases between them. CDR3 region: CAWSRSTNEKLFF. CDR3 coding DNA: TGTGCCTGGAGTAGGAGTACTAATGAAAAACTGTTTTTT.

This clone was counted only a few times. This chain connects TRBV7-7 to TRBJ2-3; D not certain. CDR1 is SSHAT and CDR2 is FNYEAQ in the germline V gene (reference sequence). V was shortened by 1 base and J by 6 bases, with 5 bases between the two germline ends. This CDR3 has 12 residues. The CDR3 loop is CASSLEGDTQYF. The CDR3 bases are TGTGCCAGCAGCTTAGAAGGGGATACGCAGTATTTT. The full variable domain, its missing parts supplied by reference TRBV7-7 and TRBJ2-3, is GAGVSQSPRYKVTKRGQDVTLRCDPISSHATLYWYQQALGQGPEFLTYFNYEAQPDKSGLPSDRFSAERPEGSISTLTIQRTEQRDSAMYRCASSLEGDTQYFGPGTRLTVL.

The CDR3 nucleotides are TGTGCCAGCAGCTTAGCCGCGGGGTGGTCCGGCTACACCTTC. Encoded protein: CASSLAAGWSGYTF. The rearrangement joins TRBV7-8 to TRBJ1-2; D unresolved. The CDR3 spans 14 residues. V dropped 0 bases and J dropped 8 bases, with 13 bases sitting between them. Germline V CDR1 and CDR2: SGHVS, FQNEAQ.

The V gene is TRBV6-6, the J gene TRBJ2-3; a weak D match, TRBD1 (5 bases). The CDR3 length is 15 residues. The germline V gene has CDR1 MNHNY and CDR2 SVGAGI (reference sequence). Trimming left V 2 bases short and J 2 bases short, with 11 bases between. For the CDR3, the DNA is TGTGCCAGCAGTTACCGCATGGGGCCCACAGATACGCAGTATTTT. Protein product: CASSYRMGPTDTQYF.

The gene calls are TRBV11-2 and TRBJ2-1, with D hard to call. Germline V gives CDR1 SGHAT, CDR2 FQNNGV. The CDR3 runs 13 residues. Between the trimmed V and J ends, which lost 2 bases and 6 bases, there was a span of 8 bases. In DNA form, the CDR3 reads TGTGCCAGCAGCTTATGGGCGCCCAATGAGCAGTTCTTC. Translation gives CASSLWAPNEQFF.

The genes are TRBV2 and TRBJ1-1; tentative D call: TRBD1 (5 bases). The CDR3 length is 13 residues. Germline CDR1 SNHLY, CDR2 FYNNEI. Trimming stripped 1 base from V and 5 bases from J, with 8 bases between. CDR3 nucleotides: TGTGCCAGCAGTGAAGAGGGGTGGACTGAAGCTTTCTTT. This encodes CASSEEGWTEAFF.

V gene TRBV18 combines with J gene TRBJ2-1; 8 bases are a match to TRBD1. Per germline, CDR1 KGHSH and CDR2 LQKENI. The J segment lost 3 bases and the V segment lost 3 bases, leaving 4 bases of the junction unmatched. This CDR3 is built from 15 residues. The CDR3 loop is CASSPTGTGYNEQFF. In nucleotides, the CDR3 is TGTGCCAGCTCACCGACCGGGACAGGCTACAATGAGCAGTTCTTC.

This clone has just a few counts. Given a far larger clone just one base away, this is likely a sequencing read error. The chain uses TRBV6-4 and TRBJ1-2; D is possibly TRBD1 (5 bases). V dropped 0 bases and J dropped 5 bases, with 10 bases sitting between them. The CDR3 runs 14 residues. From germline, CDR1 is MRHNA and CDR2 SNTAGT. CDR3 sequence reads: CASSDSVGVYGYTF. The CDR3 DNA reads as TGTGCCAGCAGTGACTCAGTAGGGGTTTATGGCTACACCTTC.

This clone was seen ten or more times. The chain employs TRBV5-1 and TRBJ2-7, with a possible D match to TRBD1 (5 bases). The CDR3 length is 14 residues. Germline assignment: CDR1 SGHRS and CDR2 YFSETQ. Deletions cut 7 bases from V and 0 bases from J, with 14 bases between. In DNA, the CDR3 is TGCGCCAGCGGGCCGACAGAAATCTCCTACGAGCAGTACTTC. This encodes CASGPTEISYEQYF.